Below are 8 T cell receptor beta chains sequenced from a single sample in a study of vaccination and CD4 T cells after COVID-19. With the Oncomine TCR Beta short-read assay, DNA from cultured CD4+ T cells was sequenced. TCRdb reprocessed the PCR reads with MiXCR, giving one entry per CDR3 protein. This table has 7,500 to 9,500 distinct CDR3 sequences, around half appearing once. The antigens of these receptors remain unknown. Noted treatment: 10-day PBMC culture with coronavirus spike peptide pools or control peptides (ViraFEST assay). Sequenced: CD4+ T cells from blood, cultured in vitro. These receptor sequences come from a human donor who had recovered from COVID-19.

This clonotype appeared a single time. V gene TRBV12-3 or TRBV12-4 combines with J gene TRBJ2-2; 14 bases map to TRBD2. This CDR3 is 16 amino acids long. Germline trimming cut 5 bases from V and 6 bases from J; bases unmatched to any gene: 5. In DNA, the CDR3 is TGTGCCAGCAGTAGACTAGCGGGGGGGCCGTCCGGGGAGCTGTTTTTT. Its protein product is CASSRLAGGPSGELFF.

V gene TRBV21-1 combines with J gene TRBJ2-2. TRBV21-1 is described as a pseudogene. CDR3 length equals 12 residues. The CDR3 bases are TGTGCCAGCAAGATGTACCCCGGGGAGCTGTTTTTT. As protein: CASKMYPGELFF.

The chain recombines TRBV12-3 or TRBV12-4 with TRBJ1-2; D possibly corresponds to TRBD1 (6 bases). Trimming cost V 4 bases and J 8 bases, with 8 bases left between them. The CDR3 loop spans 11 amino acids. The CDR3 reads CASSSGAGYTF. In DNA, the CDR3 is TGTGCCAGCAGTTCAGGGGCCGGCTACACCTTC.

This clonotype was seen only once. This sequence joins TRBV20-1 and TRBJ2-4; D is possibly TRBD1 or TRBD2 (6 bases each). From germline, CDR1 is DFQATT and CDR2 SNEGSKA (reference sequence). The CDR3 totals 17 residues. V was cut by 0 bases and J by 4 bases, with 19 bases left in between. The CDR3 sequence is CSARDLGAGTLKNIQYF. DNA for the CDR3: TGCAGTGCTAGAGATCTGGGGGCGGGGACCCTAAAAAACATTCAGTACTTC.

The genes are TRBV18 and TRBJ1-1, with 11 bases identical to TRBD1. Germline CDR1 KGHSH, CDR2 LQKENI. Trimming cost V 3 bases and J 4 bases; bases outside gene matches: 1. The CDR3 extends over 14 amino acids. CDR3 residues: CASSPGQGVTEAFF. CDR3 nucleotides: TGTGCCAGCTCACCGGGACAGGGGGTCACTGAAGCTTTCTTT.

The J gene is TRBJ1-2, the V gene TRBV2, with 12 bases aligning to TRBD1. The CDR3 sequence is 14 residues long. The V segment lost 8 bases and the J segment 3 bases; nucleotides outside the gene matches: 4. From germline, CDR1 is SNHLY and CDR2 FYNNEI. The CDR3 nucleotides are TGTGCCAGCGCTGGGACAGGGGGCGACTATGGCTACACCTTC. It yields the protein CASAGTGGDYGYTF.

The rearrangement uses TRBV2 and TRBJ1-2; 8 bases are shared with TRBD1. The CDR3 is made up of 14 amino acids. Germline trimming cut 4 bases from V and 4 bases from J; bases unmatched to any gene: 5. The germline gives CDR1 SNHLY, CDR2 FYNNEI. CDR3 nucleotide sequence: TGTGCCAGCAGTGGGGGGACAGGCTTCTATGGCTACACCTTC. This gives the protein CASSGGTGFYGYTF.

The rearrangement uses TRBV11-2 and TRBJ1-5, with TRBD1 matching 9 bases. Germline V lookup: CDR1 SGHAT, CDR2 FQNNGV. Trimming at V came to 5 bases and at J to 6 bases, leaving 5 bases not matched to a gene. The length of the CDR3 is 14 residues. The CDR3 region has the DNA TGTGCCAGCAGCCCGACAGGGGGGGGTCAGCCCCAGCATTTT. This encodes CASSPTGGGQPQHF.